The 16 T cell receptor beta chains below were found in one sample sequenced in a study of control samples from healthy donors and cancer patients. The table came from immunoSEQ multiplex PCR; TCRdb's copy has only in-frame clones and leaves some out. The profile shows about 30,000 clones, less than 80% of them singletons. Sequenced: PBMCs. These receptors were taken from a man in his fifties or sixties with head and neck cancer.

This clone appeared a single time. CDR3 sequence reads: CATQDSNQPQHF. DNA of the CDR3: TGTGCCACGCAGGACAGCAATCAGCCCCAGCATTTT. This sequence joins TRBV10-3 and TRBJ1-5; D unclear. This CDR3 contains 12 residues. V was trimmed by 10 bases and J by 1 base, leaving 8 bases between them. Germline V gives CDR1 ENHRY, CDR2 SYGVKD.

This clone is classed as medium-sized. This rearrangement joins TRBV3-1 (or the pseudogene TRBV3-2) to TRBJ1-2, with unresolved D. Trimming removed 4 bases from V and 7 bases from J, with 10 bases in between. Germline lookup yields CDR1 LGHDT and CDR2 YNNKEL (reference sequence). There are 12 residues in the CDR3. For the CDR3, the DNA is TGTGCCAGCAGCCTCGGGTCCCTTGGCTACACCTTC. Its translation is CASSLGSLGYTF.

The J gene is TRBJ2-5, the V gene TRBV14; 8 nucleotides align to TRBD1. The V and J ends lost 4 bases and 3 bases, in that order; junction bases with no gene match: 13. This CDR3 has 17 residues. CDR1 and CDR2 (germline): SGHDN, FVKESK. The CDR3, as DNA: TGTGCCAGCAGCCTCCTAGGACAGGGAGAAAGAAAAGAGACCCAGTACTTC. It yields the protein CASSLLGQGERKETQYF. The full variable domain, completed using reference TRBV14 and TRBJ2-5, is EAGVTQFPSHSVIEKGQTVTLRCDPISGHDNLYWYRRVMGKEIKFLLHFVKESKQDESGMPNNRFLAERTGGTYSTLKVQPAELEDSGVYFCASSLLGQGERKETQYFGPGTRLLVL.

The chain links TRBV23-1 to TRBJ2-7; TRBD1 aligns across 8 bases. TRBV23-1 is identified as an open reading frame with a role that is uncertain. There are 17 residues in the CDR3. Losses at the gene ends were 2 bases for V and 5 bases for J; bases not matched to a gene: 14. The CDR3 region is CASSQDPGGGKTDEQYF. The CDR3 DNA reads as TGCGCCAGCAGTCAAGACCCAGGGGGCGGGAAAACCGACGAGCAGTACTTC.

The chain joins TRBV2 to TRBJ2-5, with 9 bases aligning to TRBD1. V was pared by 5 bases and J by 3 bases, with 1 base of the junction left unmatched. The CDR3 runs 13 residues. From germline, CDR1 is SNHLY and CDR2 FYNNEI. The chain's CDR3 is CASSRTGEETQYF. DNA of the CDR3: TGTGCCAGCAGTCGGACAGGGGAAGAGACCCAGTACTTC.

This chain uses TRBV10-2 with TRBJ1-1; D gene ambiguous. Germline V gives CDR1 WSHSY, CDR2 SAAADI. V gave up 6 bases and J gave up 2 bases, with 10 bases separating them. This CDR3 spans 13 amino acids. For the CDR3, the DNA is TGCGCCAGCAGGGATATACGAAACACTGAAGCTTTCTTT. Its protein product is CASRDIRNTEAFF.

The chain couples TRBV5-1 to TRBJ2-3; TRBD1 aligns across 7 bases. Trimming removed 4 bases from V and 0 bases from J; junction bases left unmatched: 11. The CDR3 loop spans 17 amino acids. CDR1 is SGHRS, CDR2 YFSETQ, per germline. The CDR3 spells CASSPVPGGSSTDTQYF. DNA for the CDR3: TGCGCCAGCAGCCCGGTACCAGGGGGTTCGAGCACAGATACGCAGTATTTT.

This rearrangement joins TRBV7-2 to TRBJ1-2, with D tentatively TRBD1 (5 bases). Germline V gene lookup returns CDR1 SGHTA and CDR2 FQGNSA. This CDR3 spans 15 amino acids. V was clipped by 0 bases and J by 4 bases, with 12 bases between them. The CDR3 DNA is TGTGCCAGCAGCTTAGCGCGGAGACAGACCTATGGCTACACCTTC. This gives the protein CASSLARRQTYGYTF.

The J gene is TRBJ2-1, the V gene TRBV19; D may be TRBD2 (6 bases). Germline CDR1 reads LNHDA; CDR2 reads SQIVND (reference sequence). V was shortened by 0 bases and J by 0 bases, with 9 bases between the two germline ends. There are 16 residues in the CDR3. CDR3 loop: CASSIEGGSSYNEQFF. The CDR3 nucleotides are TGTGCCAGTAGTATAGAGGGGGGAAGCTCCTACAATGAGCAGTTCTTC.

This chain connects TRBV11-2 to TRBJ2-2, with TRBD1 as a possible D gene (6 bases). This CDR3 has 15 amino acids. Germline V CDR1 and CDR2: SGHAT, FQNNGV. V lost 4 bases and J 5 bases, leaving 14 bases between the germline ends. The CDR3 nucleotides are TGTGCCAGCAGCTCAGGGGATGTTATTACCGGGGAGCTGTTTTTT. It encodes CASSSGDVITGELFF.

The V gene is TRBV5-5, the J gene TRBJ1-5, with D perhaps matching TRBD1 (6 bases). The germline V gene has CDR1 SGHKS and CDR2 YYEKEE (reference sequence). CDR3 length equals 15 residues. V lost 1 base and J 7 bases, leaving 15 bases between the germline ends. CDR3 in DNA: TGTGCCAGCAGCTTGTTTACAGGGCGGGAGCAGCCCCAGCATTTT. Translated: CASSLFTGREQPQHF. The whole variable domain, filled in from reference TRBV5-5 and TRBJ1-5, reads DAGVTQSPTHLIKTRGQQVTLRCSPISGHKSVSWYQQVLGQGPQFIFQYYEKEERGRGNFPDRFSARQFPNYSSELNVNALLLGDSALYLCASSLFTGREQPQHFGDGTRLSIL.

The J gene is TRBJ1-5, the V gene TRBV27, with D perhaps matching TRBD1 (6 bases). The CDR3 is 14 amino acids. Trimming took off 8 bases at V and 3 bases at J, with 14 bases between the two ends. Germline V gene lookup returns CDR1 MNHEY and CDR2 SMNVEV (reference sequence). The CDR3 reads CASGPGGINQPQHF. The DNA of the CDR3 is TGTGCCAGCGGACCTGGGGGCATCAATCAGCCCCAGCATTTT.

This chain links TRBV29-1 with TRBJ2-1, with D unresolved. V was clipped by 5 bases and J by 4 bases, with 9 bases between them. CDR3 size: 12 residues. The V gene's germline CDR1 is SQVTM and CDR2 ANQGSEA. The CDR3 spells CSVTGVYNEQFF. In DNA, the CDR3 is TGCAGCGTTACGGGTGTTTACAATGAGCAGTTCTTC.

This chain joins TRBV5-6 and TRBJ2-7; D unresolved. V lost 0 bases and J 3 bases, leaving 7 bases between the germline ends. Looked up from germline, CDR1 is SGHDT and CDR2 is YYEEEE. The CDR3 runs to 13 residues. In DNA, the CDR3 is TGTGCCAGCAGCTTGGCCGTAAGCTACGAGCAGTACTTC. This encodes CASSLAVSYEQYF.

CDR3: CASSLSFSGTDTQYF. CDR3 DNA sequence: TGTGCCAGCAGTTTATCCTTCTCCGGCACAGATACGCAGTATTTT. This chain joins TRBV28 and TRBJ2-3; D call uncertain. The CDR3 spans 15 residues. Trimming took 1 base from V and 1 from J, leaving 9 bases between them. Germline lookup yields CDR1 MDHEN and CDR2 SYDVKM.

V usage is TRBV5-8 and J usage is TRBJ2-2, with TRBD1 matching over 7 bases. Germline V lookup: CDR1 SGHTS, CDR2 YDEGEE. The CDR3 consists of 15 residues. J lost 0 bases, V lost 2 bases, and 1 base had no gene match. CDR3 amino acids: CASSFRGTNTGELFF. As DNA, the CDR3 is TGTGCCAGCAGCTTCAGGGGGACGAACACCGGGGAGCTGTTTTTT.